The 21 T cell receptor beta chains given below trace back to one sample, sequenced in a study of CD8 T cells in ankylosing spondylitis. TCRdb re-called the 5' RACE reads with MiXCR, one entry per CDR3 protein. Here the sample spans about 250,000 distinct CDR3 sequences, approximately 30% being singletons. Material for sequencing was blood, either unsorted or a sorted T cell fraction (not recorded which). The source of these receptors is a male donor with ankylosing spondylitis or in good health (not recorded which).

This clonotype was observed a handful of times. The chain combines TRBV5-1 with TRBJ2-3; 7 positions match TRBD1. Germline V gives CDR1 SGHRS, CDR2 YFSETQ. V dropped 3 bases and J dropped 4; count of bases not matched to a gene: 11. The CDR3 sequence is 16 residues long. CDR3 sequence reads: CASSSSFTGVADTQYF. In DNA, the CDR3 is TGCGCCAGCAGCTCCTCCTTTACAGGGGTCGCAGATACGCAGTATTTT.

This clonotype was seen repeatedly, ten times or more. V and J are TRBV6-5 and TRBJ1-3; D is unclear. This CDR3 has 11 residues. V lost 7 bases, J lost 4 bases, and 5 bases lay in between. CDR1 and CDR2 (germline): MNHEY, SVGAGI. CDR3 sequence (DNA): TGTGCCAGCAAAAACGGAAACACCATATATTTT. Its translation is CASKNGNTIYF.

This clonotype was recorded a few times. The chain has TRBV6-2 or TRBV6-3 and TRBJ2-3; D not certain. Per germline, CDR1 MNHEY and CDR2 SVGEGT. V lost 1 base, J lost 5 bases, and 4 bases lay in between. This CDR3 region has 12 residues. CDR3 DNA sequence: TGTGCCAGCAGTTACTTCAGAGATACGCAGTATTTT. Protein: CASSYFRDTQYF.

Comments on this clonotype: A read error is likely, as this CDR3 ends without the conserved phenylalanine or tryptophan. This chain joins TRBV6-2 or TRBV6-3 and TRBJ2-5; no clear D. The V and J ends lost 6 bases and 2 bases respectively, with 13 bases between them. The CDR3 covers 14 residues. In germline, CDR1 is MNHEY, CDR2 SVGEGT. The CDR3 spells CASSPNGPQETQYL. In DNA form, the CDR3 reads TGTGCCAGCAGCCCAAACGGGCCTCAAGAGACCCAGTACTTA.

This clonotype was seen only a few times. This sequence joins TRBV20-1 and TRBJ2-3; D is ambiguous. From germline, CDR1 is DFQATT and CDR2 SNEGSKA (reference sequence). The CDR3 is 13 residues long. The V end was cut by 1 base, the J end by 2 bases, with 7 bases between. CDR3 region: CSARVQITDTQYF. The DNA for the CDR3 is TGCAGTGCTAGAGTGCAAATCACAGATACGCAGTATTTT.

This chain joins TRBV11-2 and TRBJ1-6; D is unclear. Germline values: CDR1 SGHAT, CDR2 FQNNGV. The CDR3 is 13 residues long. With 5 bases removed from V and 4 bases from J, the gap between germline ends came to 6 bases. CDR3 sequence: CASSGRYNSPLHF. The DNA for the CDR3 is TGTGCCAGCAGCGGTCGGTATAATTCACCCCTCCACTTT.

This clonotype was seen a few times. This rearrangement joins TRBV11-2 to TRBJ2-7, with 11 bases identical to TRBD2. The CDR3 is 15 amino acids. J was trimmed by 4 bases and V by 0 bases; bases with no gene match: 2. From germline, CDR1 is SGHAT and CDR2 FQNNGV. The CDR3 loop is CASSLEGTSGYEQYF. In DNA form, the CDR3 reads TGTGCCAGCAGCTTAGAGGGGACTAGCGGATACGAGCAGTACTTC. Based on the CDR3 plus reference TRBV11-2 and TRBJ2-7, the full variable domain is EAGVAQSPRYKIIEKRQSVAFWCNPISGHATLYWYQQILGQGPKLLIQFQNNGVVDDSQLPKDRFSAERLKGVDSTLKIQPAKLEDSAVYLCASSLEGTSGYEQYFGPGTRLTVT.

This CDR3 reads CASGRPAGRSYEQYF. CDR3 DNA: TGTGCCAGTGGAAGACCGGCAGGGCGATCCTACGAGCAGTACTTC. V is TRBV6-2 or TRBV6-3 and J is TRBJ2-7, with a possible D match to TRBD1 (5 bases). The CDR3 is 15 residues long. Trimming stripped 9 bases from V and 1 base from J, with 19 bases between. Germline V gives CDR1 MNHEY, CDR2 SVGEGT.

The chain has TRBV9 and TRBJ1-5; possible D gene TRBD1, 5 bases. This CDR3 comprises 14 residues. In germline, CDR1 is SGDLS, CDR2 YYNGEE. Trimming took 3 bases from V and 4 from J, leaving 11 bases between them. CDR3 nucleotides: TGTGCCAGCAGCGAGGGGACGGGAAATCAGCCCCAGCATTTT. Its translation: CASSEGTGNQPQHF.

The chain carries TRBV11-2 and TRBJ2-7, with D perhaps TRBD1 (5 bases). This CDR3 region has 14 residues. With 4 bases removed from V and 6 bases from J, the gap between germline ends came to 16 bases. The germline V gene has CDR1 SGHAT and CDR2 FQNNGV. The CDR3 loop reads CASSSLKGLGEQYF. CDR3 bases: TGTGCCAGCAGCTCCTTGAAGGGGCTCGGCGAGCAGTACTTC.

This clonotype was counted between two and nine times. The chain joins TRBV20-1 to TRBJ2-1; D gene ambiguous. The germline CDR1 and CDR2 sequences are DFQATT and SNEGSKA (reference sequence). CDR3 size: 11 residues. The V and J ends lost 6 bases and 4 bases respectively, with 7 bases between them. Here the CDR3 reads CSARIYNEQFF. The CDR3 nucleotides read TGCAGTGCCAGAATATACAATGAGCAGTTCTTC.

The gene calls are TRBV21-1 and TRBJ2-1. TRBV21-1 is classified as a pseudogene. This CDR3 has 17 amino acids. Here the CDR3 reads CASSKVRLDSSYNEQFF. The CDR3 region has the DNA TGTGCCAGCAGCAAAGTCAGATTGGACAGCTCCTACAATGAGCAGTTCTTC.

This chain joins TRBV12-3 or TRBV12-4 and TRBJ1-5; no clear D gene. Deletions cut 6 bases from V and 6 bases from J, with 12 bases between. The CDR3 contains 13 residues. CDR3 in amino acids: CASSDDVVQPQHF. Here the CDR3 DNA reads TGTGCCAGCAGCGACGACGTTGTTCAGCCCCAGCATTTT.

This clonotype showed up just a few times. The genes are TRBV10-3 and TRBJ2-5; D gene ambiguous. CDR3 size: 12 residues. V was pared by 1 base and J by 2 bases, with 2 bases between. The V gene's germline CDR1 is ENHRY and CDR2 SYGVKD. The CDR3 nucleotides are TGTGCCATCAGTGAGTTACAAGAGACCCAGTACTTC. As protein: CAISELQETQYF.

CDR3 residues: CSVLGAGGTDTQYF. The CDR3 region has the DNA TGCAGTGTTTTGGGGGCGGGGGGAACAGATACGCAGTATTTT. This chain links TRBV20-1 with TRBJ2-3; 8 bases are a match to TRBD2. The CDR3 is 14 amino acids. The germline CDR1 and CDR2 sequences are DFQATT and SNEGSKA (reference sequence). Trimming removed 7 bases from V and 3 bases from J; junction bases left unmatched: 9.

Here the CDR3 DNA reads TGCGCCAGCAGCGTCATTAGGGGGGATGGCTACACCTTC. This encodes CASSVIRGDGYTF. The chain uses TRBV4-1 and TRBJ1-2, with D possibly matching TRBD1 (6 bases). Germline values: CDR1 MGHRA, CDR2 YSYEKL. The CDR3 is made up of 13 amino acids. Trimming left V 5 bases short and J 6 bases short, with 13 bases between.

J is TRBJ2-5 and V is TRBV5-6, with D tentatively TRBD2 (6 bases). CDR1 is SGHDT, CDR2 YYEEEE, per germline. The CDR3 is 16 residues long. Trimming cost V 1 base and J 2 bases, with 15 bases left between them. The CDR3 DNA reads TGTGCCAGCAGCTTGCGCGCGGGGCGGCTACAAGAGACCCAGTACTTC. Residues: CASSLRAGRLQETQYF. The whole variable domain, filled in from reference TRBV5-6 and TRBJ2-5, reads DAGVTQSPTHLIKTRGQQVTLRCSPKSGHDTVSWYQQALGQGPQFIFQYYEEEERQRGNFPDRFSGHQFPNYSSELNVNALLLGDSALYLCASSLRAGRLQETQYFGPGTRLLVL.

The V call is TRBV12-3 or TRBV12-4, the J call TRBJ2-3, with D uncertain. The CDR3 sequence is 19 residues long. Between the trimmed V and J ends, which lost 0 bases and 1 base, there was a span of 20 bases. Here the CDR3 DNA reads TGTGCCAGCAGTTTAGCCCTGGGCCCGCGCGCCCTTGGCACAGATACGCAGTATTTT. Encoded protein: CASSLALGPRALGTDTQYF.

The CDR3 DNA is TGCGCCAGCAGCCTAAGGCCAGACAAGCCCAATCAGCCCCAGCATTTT. The encoded protein is CASSLRPDKPNQPQHF. The chain employs TRBV5-1 and TRBJ1-5; D unclear. V lost 4 bases to trimming and J lost 3 bases, with 17 bases between them. Germline loops: CDR1 SGHRS, CDR2 YFSETQ. This CDR3 spans 16 amino acids.

This chain joins TRBV19 and TRBJ2-3; a weak D match, TRBD2 (5 bases). Germline CDR1 reads LNHDA; CDR2 reads SQIVND (reference sequence). The CDR3 has 14 amino acids. With 4 bases removed from V and 1 base from J, the gap between germline ends came to 9 bases. CDR3 coding DNA: TGTGCCAGTAGTACCCGGGGAGGCACAGATACGCAGTATTTT. Translated: CASSTRGGTDTQYF.

This clonotype was picked up many times. This sequence joins TRBV9 and TRBJ2-7, with unresolved D. V lost 0 bases and J lost 3, with 4 bases in between. Germline loops: CDR1 SGDLS, CDR2 YYNGEE. The length of the CDR3 is 12 residues. The CDR3 DNA reads as TGTGCCAGCAGCGTAGACGGCTACGAGCAGTACTTC. Amino acids: CASSVDGYEQYF.